This is a list of T cell receptor beta chains from one sample in a study of shared clonotypes between healthy human individuals. Only in-frame clones appear in the TCRdb table, and some are missing; sequencing was by immunoSEQ multiplex PCR. The sample lists hundreds of thousands of clones; about three quarters were seen once. Sequenced material: PBMCs. The origin of the receptors is a woman in her thirties or forties in good health. Some clones in this sample may be carry-over from other donors' samples. The CDR3 runs from the conserved cysteine through the conserved F or W. D genes are given only for firm matches. Some rows mark clone size as missing; the rest say once, few, many or name a class of expanded clone.

V,J,size,D,CDR3,DNA
TRBV14,TRBJ2-2,-,TRBD2,CASSLGLANTGELFF,TGTGCCAGCAGTTTAGGACTAGCGAACACCGGGGAGCTGTTTTTT
TRBV28,TRBJ2-7,-,-,CASSLGNLEQYF,TGTGCCAGCAGTTTAGGGAATCTCGAGCAGTACTTC
TRBV5-4,TRBJ1-2,-,-,CASSSDPTKNYGYTF,TGTGCCAGCAGCTCTGACCCGACGAAAAACTATGGCTACACCTTC
TRBV5-1,TRBJ2-7,once,TRBD1,CASSLVTGAEQYF,TGCGCCAGCAGCTTGGTTACAGGGGCCGAGCAGTACTTC
TRBV5-5,TRBJ2-3,-,-,CASSFGAGTDTQYF,TGTGCCAGCAGCTTCGGGGCAGGCACAGATACGCAGTATTTT
TRBV28,TRBJ1-1,-,-,CASIPAGRTEAFF,TGTGCCAGCATCCCAGCGGGGAGGACTGAAGCTTTCTTT
TRBV5-1,TRBJ1-2,-,TRBD1,CASSSTGDANYGYTF,TGCGCCAGCAGCAGCACAGGGGACGCTAACTATGGCTACACCTTC
TRBV10-3,TRBJ1-5,-,-,CAIGGTASNQPQHF,TGTGCCATCGGGGGGACGGCTAGCAATCAGCCCCAGCATTTT
TRBV19,TRBJ1-3,once,-,CASSIADYRNTIYF,TGTGCCAGTAGTATCGCGGATTACAGAAACACCATATATTTT
TRBV19,TRBJ1-2,once,-,CASSPFQGLWYGYTF,TGTGCCAGTTCCCCGTTTCAGGGACTTTGGTATGGCTACACCTTC
TRBV28,TRBJ1-1,few,TRBD1,CASSSRTGPNTEAFF,TGTGCCAGCAGTTCGCGGACAGGACCGAACACTGAAGCTTTCTTT
TRBV11-2,TRBJ2-1,once,-,CASSLGEFEQFF,TGTGCCAGCAGCCTAGGGGAGTTTGAGCAGTTCTTC
TRBV29-1,TRBJ1-1,few,-,CSVRNVYTEAFF,TGCAGCGTCAGAAATGTATACACTGAAGCTTTCTTT
TRBV7-8,TRBJ2-7,-,-,CASTLRGPNSYEQYF,TGTGCCAGCACTCTGCGGGGCCCTAACTCCTACGAGCAGTACTTC
TRBV28,TRBJ2-2,-,TRBD2,CASSTPGGLNGELFF,TGTGCCAGCAGTACACCGGGGGGGCTTAACGGGGAGCTGTTTTTT
TRBV2,TRBJ1-5,-,-,CASSGTNQPQHF,TGTGCCAGCAGTGGGACCAATCAGCCCCAGCATTTT
TRBV19,TRBJ2-5,-,-,CASSLVGAQETQYF,TGTGCCAGTAGTTTGGTGGGGGCTCAAGAGACCCAGTACTTC
TRBV5-4,TRBJ2-3,-,-,CASSPGPSTDTQYF,TGTGCCAGCAGCCCGGGGCCTAGCACAGATACGCAGTATTTT
TRBV7-3,TRBJ1-1,-,-,CASSLSPSRNTEAFF,TGTGCCAGCAGCTTAAGTCCCAGCCGGAACACTGAAGCTTTCTTT
TRBV7-3,TRBJ2-2,-,-,CASSLNRGTGELFF,TGTGCCAGCAGCTTAAATCGGGGGACCGGGGAGCTGTTTTTT
TRBV7-9,TRBJ2-1,-,-,CASSYGLTRQFF,TGTGCCAGCAGTTACGGCCTTACAAGGCAGTTCTTC
TRBV9,TRBJ2-3,-,TRBD2,CASSVSGTNTDTQYF,TGTGCCAGCAGCGTAAGTGGGACTAACACAGATACGCAGTATTTT
TRBV9,TRBJ2-1,-,-,CASSGGQGPRYNEQFF,TGTGCCAGCAGCGGAGGGCAGGGGCCGCGGTACAATGAGCAGTTCTTC
TRBV2,TRBJ1-5,-,-,CASSELGGNQPQHF,TGTGCCAGCAGTGAACTGGGAGGCAATCAGCCCCAGCATTTT
TRBV2,TRBJ1-4,-,-,CASSEQGAGGKLFF,TGTGCCAGCAGTGAACAGGGCGCCGGGGGAAAACTGTTTTTT
TRBV9,TRBJ2-5,few,-,CASSQGQNQETQYF,TGTGCCAGCAGCCAAGGACAGAATCAAGAGACCCAGTACTTC
TRBV30,TRBJ2-3,-,TRBD2,CAWSPPGLAYVDTQYF,TGTGCCTGGAGTCCCCCGGGACTAGCGTATGTAGATACGCAGTATTTT
TRBV5-1,TRBJ2-7,-,-,CASSLWERPASYEQYF,TGCGCCAGCAGCTTGTGGGAGCGCCCCGCATCCTACGAGCAGTACTTC
TRBV18,TRBJ1-2,-,-,CASSPPSQPYGYTF,TGTGCCAGCTCACCACCGTCCCAGCCTTATGGCTACACCTTC
TRBV15,TRBJ2-1,-,TRBD1,CATSRGRRSGTGYYNEQFF,TGTGCCACCAGCAGAGGCCGGCGGAGCGGGACAGGGTATTACAATGAGCAGTTCTTC
TRBV28,TRBJ1-2,once,-,CASSLGQTYGYTF,TGTGCCAGCAGTTTAGGACAGACCTATGGCTACACCTTC
TRBV30,TRBJ2-2,many,TRBD1,CAWSLSDRDTGELFF,TGTGCCTGGAGCCTTTCGGACAGGGACACCGGGGAGCTGTTTTTT
TRBV27,TRBJ2-7,-,-,CASRGATYEQYF,TGTGCCAGCAGAGGGGCCACCTACGAGCAGTACTTC
TRBV7-9,TRBJ2-7,-,TRBD1,CASSFTIGDSVHF,TGTGCCAGCAGCTTCACCATCGGGGACAGCGTCCACTTC
TRBV10-3,TRBJ1-3,-,-,CAIRAGTSSGNTIYF,TGTGCCATCAGAGCCGGCACAAGCTCTGGAAACACCATATATTTT
TRBV5-1,TRBJ2-7,-,-,CASSDGQSSYEQYF,TGCGCCAGCAGCGATGGACAGAGCTCCTACGAGCAGTACTTC
TRBV4-3,TRBJ1-4,-,-,CASSQAGGANEKLFF,TGCGCCAGCAGCCAAGCCGGGGGGGCTAATGAAAAACTGTTTTTT
TRBV11-2,TRBJ2-1,-,TRBD2,CASRPLAGGRYGNEQFF,TGTGCCAGCAGGCCACTAGCGGGAGGGCGGTACGGAAATGAGCAGTTCTTC
TRBV5-8,TRBJ1-5,few,TRBD1,CASSLMGQRQPQHF,TGTGCCAGCAGCTTGATGGGACAGCGACAGCCCCAGCATTTT
TRBV19,TRBJ2-1,-,TRBD2,CASTHSGTISYNEQFF,TGTGCCAGTACTCACTCCGGGACTATATCCTACAATGAGCAGTTCTTC
TRBV7-2,TRBJ2-2,-,-,CASSLESPRGELFF,TGTGCCAGCAGCTTAGAGAGCCCCCGGGGGGAGCTGTTTTTT
TRBV9,TRBJ2-1,-,TRBD2,CASSVDAGEYNEQFF,TGTGCCAGCAGCGTAGACGCGGGAGAGTACAATGAGCAGTTCTTC
TRBV7-2,TRBJ2-7,-,TRBD2,CASSLAPLADSYEQYF,TGTGCCAGCAGCTTAGCGCCACTAGCGGACTCCTACGAGCAGTACTTC
TRBV7-2,TRBJ1-1,-,-,CASSLAELNTEAFF,TGTGCCAGCAGCTTAGCGGAATTGAACACTGAAGCTTTCTTT
TRBV27,TRBJ2-5,-,TRBD2,CASSLGGTSGRAWETQYF,TGTGCCAGCAGTCTAGGGGGGACTAGCGGGAGGGCTTGGGAGACCCAGTACTTC
TRBV6-6,TRBJ2-5,-,-,CASSYTQAQVLEQYF,TGTGCCAGCAGTTACACCCAAGCCCAGGTGCTGGAGCAGTACTTC
TRBV6-1,TRBJ1-5,-,-,CASILGPSSNQPQHF,-
TRBV6-1,TRBJ1-1,few,TRBD1,CASSDLLGTGNTEAFF,TGTGCCAGCAGTGACCTCCTCGGGACAGGGAACACTGAAGCTTTCTTT
TRBV4-1,TRBJ2-1,-,TRBD2,CASSQEGGGLAGSSYNEQFF,TGCGCCAGCAGCCAAGAAGGGGGCGGACTAGCGGGGAGCTCCTACAATGAGCAGTTCTTC
TRBV9,TRBJ2-5,-,TRBD2,CASSVGPGTNQETQYF,TGTGCCAGCAGCGTAGGCCCGGGGACTAACCAAGAGACCCAGTACTTC
TRBV7-7,TRBJ2-1,once,TRBD2,CASSFGGTSGYNEQFF,TGTGCTAGCAGCTTTGGTGGGACTAGCGGATACAATGAGCAGTTCTTC
TRBV28,TRBJ1-2,-,TRBD1,CASSLDRGNGYTF,TGTGCCAGCAGTTTGGACAGGGGGAATGGCTACACCTTC
TRBV5-8,TRBJ2-5,-,-,CASSKGDQETQYF,TGTGCCAGCAGCAAGGGAGACCAAGAGACCCAGTACTTC
TRBV6-4,TRBJ2-2,-,-,CASSPFVRTNTGELFF,TGTGCCAGCAGCCCATTCGTCCGCACGAACACCGGGGAGCTGTTTTTT
TRBV28,TRBJ2-3,-,TRBD2,CASSLAGGDVGGTDTQYF,TGTGCCAGCAGCCTCGCGGGGGGCGACGTCGGGGGGACAGATACGCAGTATTTT